A single TCR beta chain is shown here with its context. Its antigen is unknown. The data derive from a study of tumor-infiltrating lymphocytes in primary liver carcinoma. Study observations and caveats: Just about 7.5-25% of leading clones were found in every one of five regions. Tumor-adjacent and tumor-blood pairs showed less overlap than tumor region pairs.

Co-extracting RNA and DNA was done with 20-30 mg of unsorted bulk tissue as input. No patient had received treatment, and all had chronic HBV infection. Uniformly, tumor samples exhibited a viable tumor cell fraction exceeding 75%. Synthesis of TCR beta cDNA was carried out from 500 ng total RNA with a constant-region primer. Libraries for TCR beta were built through three nested multiplex PCR rounds, which together made up a slightly modified ARM-PCR procedure. Rounds one and two of PCR, each of 10 cycles, were primed with TRBV1-TRBV30 forward primers and a C-beta reverse primer. MiXCR was run by TCRdb on the multiplex PCR reads, yielding one entry per CDR3 protein. Here the sample spans 100,000 or so distinct CDR3 sequences, 69% being singletons. CDR1 and CDR2 (germline): SGDLS, YYNGEE. This CDR3 contains 13 residues. V shed 3 bases and J 15 bases; nucleotides not matched to a gene: 4.

The material sequenced was liver tumor tissue from sampling region 5. The subset is: tumor region T5, tumor centre. The chain couples TRBV9 to TRBJ2-1; 15 bases are a match to TRBD2. The TCR was taken from a woman aged 60 to 75 with primary liver carcinoma and hepatitis B virus infection. The CDR3 DNA follows: TGTGCCAGCAGCGGGACTAGCGGGAGGGATGCGTTCTTC. The encoded protein is CASSGTSGRDAFF.